This T cell receptor beta chain was recorded in a study of response to subunit inactivated influenza vaccine. Overall study results and limits: Researchers suggested that each seasonal influenza vaccination recruits few new T cells.

The V gene lost 2 bases and the J gene lost 3 bases, with 14 bases spanning the gap. The germline V gene encodes CDR1 SEHNR and CDR2 FQNEAQ (reference sequence). This CDR3 region has 15 residues. Concerning this clonotype itself: What it binds is unknown.

TCRdb independently ran MiXCR on the RT-PCR reads; one entry per CDR3 protein. The sample has a few hundred thousand distinct CDR3 sequences, more than 7% seen once. Sequenced material: PBMCs from blood, taken about 23 months after vaccination. This rearrangement joins TRBV7-9 to TRBJ2-7; either TRBD1 or TRBD2 may fit D (5 bases each). This receptor was taken from a man in his fifties or sixties who received an inactivated influenza vaccine. The CDR3 sequence is CASSLFGDGNYEQYF. The CDR3 DNA is TGTGCCAGCAGCTTATTCGGGGACGGAAACTACGAGCAGTACTTC.